This T cell receptor beta chain comes out of a study of T cell responses to AZD1222 COVID-19 vaccine. Study details: Second-dose intervals of approximately 4 or approximately 12 weeks were pooled. Notes on the study in general: Sampling that yielded the repertoires occurred only after the peak T cell response.

The protocol was immunoSEQ multiplex PCR, while the TCRdb copy is restricted to in-frame clones and leaves out a portion. The sample shows over 90,000 clones, around 86% of them seen only once. With V trimmed by 5 bases and J by 7 bases, 5 bases remained unmatched. Germline V gene data show CDR1 as SGHRS and CDR2 as YFSETQ. This CDR3 region has 12 residues. This clone has only one observation. Its antigen is not identified. This chain connects TRBV5-1 to TRBJ2-5; 7 bases match TRBD1. This receptor was taken from an adult in good health. Sequenced here: peripheral blood, sampled on day 0 of AZD1222 vaccination. DNA of the CDR3: TGCGCCAGCAGACAGGGGATAGGGACCCAGTACTTC. Translating gives CASRQGIGTQYF.